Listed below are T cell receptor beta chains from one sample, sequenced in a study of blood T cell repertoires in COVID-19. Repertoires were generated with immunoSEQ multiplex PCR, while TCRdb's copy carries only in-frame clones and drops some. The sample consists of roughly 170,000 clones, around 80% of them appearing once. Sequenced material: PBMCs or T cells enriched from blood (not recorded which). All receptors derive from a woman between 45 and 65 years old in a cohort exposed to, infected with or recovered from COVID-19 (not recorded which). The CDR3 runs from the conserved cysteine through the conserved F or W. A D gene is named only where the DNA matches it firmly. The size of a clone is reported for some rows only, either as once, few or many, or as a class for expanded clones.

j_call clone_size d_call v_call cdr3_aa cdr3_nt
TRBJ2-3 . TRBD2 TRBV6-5 CAITLAGGLDTQYF TGTGCCATTACCTTAGCGGGGGGCTTAGATACGCAGTATTTT
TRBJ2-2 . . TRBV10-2 CASSRPSTSNTGELFF TGCGCCAGCAGTCGACCCTCGACATCTAACACCGGGGAGCTGTTTTTT
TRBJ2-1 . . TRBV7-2 CASSTSREREQFF TGTGCCAGCAGCACCTCCCGGGAACGGGAGCAGTTCTTC
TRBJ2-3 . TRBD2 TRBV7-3 CASSLNSASGMQYF TGTGCCAGCAGCTTAAACTCGGCTAGCGGAATGCAGTATTTT
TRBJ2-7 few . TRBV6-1 CASSEGSTVSYEQYF TGTGCCAGCAGTGAAGGCAGCACAGTATCCTACGAGCAGTACTTC
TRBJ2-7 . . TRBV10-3 CAISEGSAGVMEQYF TGTGCCATCAGTGAAGGGTCAGCGGGTGTTATGGAGCAGTACTTC
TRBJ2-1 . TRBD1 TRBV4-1 CASSQALPEQGAPINEQFF TGCGCCAGCAGCCAGGCACTACCCGAACAGGGGGCACCGATCAATGAGCAGTTCTTC
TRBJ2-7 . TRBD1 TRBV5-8 CASMDIRDRSYEQYF TGTGCCAGCATGGATATCCGGGACAGATCCTACGAGCAGTACTTC
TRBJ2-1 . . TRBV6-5 CASKQGIEQFF TGTGCCAGCAAGCAGGGTATTGAGCAGTTCTTC
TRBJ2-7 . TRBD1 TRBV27 CASSFDRVGSEQYF TGTGCCAGCAGTTTCGACAGGGTAGGTAGCGAGCAGTACTTC
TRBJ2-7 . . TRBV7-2 CASSLESGYPPYEQYF TGTGCCAGCAGCTTAGAGTCGGGGTATCCCCCCTACGAGCAGTACTTC
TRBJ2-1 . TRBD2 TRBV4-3 CASSQLAGASEQFF TGCGCCAGCAGCCAACTAGCGGGGGCCTCTGAGCAGTTCTTC
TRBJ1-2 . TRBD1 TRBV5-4 CASSWGTGSRRGYTF TGTGCCAGCAGCTGGGGGACAGGGTCCCGCCGTGGCTACACCTTC
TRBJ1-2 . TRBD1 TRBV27 CASSFLAGGGWGYTF TGTGCCAGCAGTTTCTTGGCAGGGGGCGGTTGGGGCTACACCTTC
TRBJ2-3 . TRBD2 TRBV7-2 CASLIAGDTQYF TGTGCCAGCTTGATAGCGGGGGATACGCAGTATTTT
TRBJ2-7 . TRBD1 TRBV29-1 CSVRTGVGANEQYF TGCAGCGTTAGAACAGGGGTTGGGGCTAACGAGCAGTACTTC
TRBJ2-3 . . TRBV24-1 CATRRRGSTDTQYF TGTGCCACCAGACGACGGGGTAGCACAGATACGCAGTATTTT
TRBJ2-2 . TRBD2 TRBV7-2 CASTGGRRSTGELFF TGTGCCAGCACGGGGGGGAGGAGAAGCACCGGGGAGCTGTTTTTT
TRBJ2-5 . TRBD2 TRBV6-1 CASSDGGGVETQYF TGTGCCAGCAGTGACGGGGGAGGGGTAGAGACCCAGTACTTC
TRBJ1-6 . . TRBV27 CASSWTVSSYNSPLHF TGTGCCAGCAGTTGGACAGTTTCCTCCTATAATTCACCCCTCCACTTT
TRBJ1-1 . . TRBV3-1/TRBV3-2 CASSRDVVVRVDTEAFF TGTGCCAGCAGCCGAGACGTCGTAGTCAGGGTGGACACTGAAGCTTTCTTT
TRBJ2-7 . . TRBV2 CASSDGQGHLEQYF TGTGCCAGCTCCGACGGGCAGGGACACTTGGAGCAGTACTTC
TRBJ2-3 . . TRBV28 CASSLIQGSGTDTQYF TGTGCCAGCAGTTTAATTCAGGGGTCAGGCACAGATACGCAGTATTTT
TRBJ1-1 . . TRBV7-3 CASSLGAGAGGTEAFF TGTGCCAGCAGCTTAGGGGCAGGGGCTGGGGGCACTGAAGCTTTCTTT
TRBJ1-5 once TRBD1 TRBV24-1 CATSDVQGNSNQPQHF TGTGCCACCAGTGACGTACAGGGGAATAGCAATCAGCCCCAGCATTTT
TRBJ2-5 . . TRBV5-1 CASSPASGVGETQYF TGCGCCAGCAGCCCCGCGTCGGGAGTGGGGGAGACCCAGTACTTC
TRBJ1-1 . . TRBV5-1 CASSPLAGRTEAFF TGCGCCAGCAGCCCTTTGGCAGGGAGGACTGAAGCTTTCTTT
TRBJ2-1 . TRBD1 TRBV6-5 CASSQGQFPNNEQFF TGTGCCAGCAGTCAGGGACAGTTCCCAAACAATGAGCAGTTCTTC
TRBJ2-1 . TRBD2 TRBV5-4 CASSLVVTSATNEQFF TGTGCCAGCAGCTTGGTAGTGACTAGCGCTACCAATGAGCAGTTCTTC
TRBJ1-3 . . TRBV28 CASSSHAQSYENTIYF TGTGCCAGCAGTTCCCACGCACAGAGTTACGAAAACACCATATATTTT
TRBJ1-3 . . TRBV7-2 CASSLEGGSGNTIYF TGTGCCAGCAGCTTAGAAGGAGGATCTGGAAACACCATATATTTT
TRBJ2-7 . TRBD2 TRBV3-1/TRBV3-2 CASSSGLAGYYEQYF TGTGCCAGCAGCTCAGGACTAGCTGGTTACTACGAGCAGTACTTC
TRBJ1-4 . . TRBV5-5 CASSTDGTTNEKLFF TGTGCCAGCAGCACGGACGGGACAACTAATGAAAAACTGTTTTTT
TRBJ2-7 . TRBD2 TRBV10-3 CAISAPGLAVSVHEQYF TGTGCCATCAGTGCCCCCGGACTAGCGGTCTCAGTCCACGAGCAGTACTTC
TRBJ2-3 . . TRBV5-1 CASSLGQGEEDTQYF TGCGCCAGCAGCTTGGGGCAGGGTGAAGAAGATACGCAGTATTTT
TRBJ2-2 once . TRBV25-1 CASSLEAVLNTGELFF TGTGCCAGCAGCCTAGAGGCAGTCCTGAACACCGGGGAGCTGTTTTTT
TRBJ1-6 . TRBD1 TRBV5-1 CASSLGQGNNSPLHF TGCGCCAGCAGCTTGGGACAGGGGAATAATTCACCCCTCCACTTT
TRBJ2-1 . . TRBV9 CASSVVGPTRLKRAYNEQFF TGTGCCAGCAGCGTAGTTGGGCCGACGCGACTCAAGCGGGCCTACAATGAGCAGTTCTTC
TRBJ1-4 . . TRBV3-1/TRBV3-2 CATSYRGVEKLFF TGTGCCACCTCATACCGAGGTGTTGAAAAACTGTTTTTT
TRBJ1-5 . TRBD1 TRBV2 CASSQGTVYSNQPQHF TGTGCCAGCAGTCAGGGGACAGTGTATAGCAATCAGCCCCAGCATTTT